The present T cell receptor (beta chain) was sequenced within a study of T cells in women clearing cervical HPV infection. CDR1 KGHSH and CDR2 LQKENI come from the germline V gene. The CDR3 runs 14 residues. V lost 2 bases and J lost 6; bases outside the gene matches: 2. A remark on this clone: The CDR3 extends 3 residues past the end of the read, so its final part is completed from the germline J gene.

Profiling relied on immunoSEQ multiplex PCR, and the TCRdb table lists in-frame clones only, not all of them. The sample table includes about 23,000 clones. Sequenced material: blood buffy coat. The rearrangement joins TRBV18 to TRBJ1-1, with 11 bases matching TRBD1. The sequence came from a woman between 18 and 70 years old with a cervical HPV16 infection that either progressed to CIN3+ or cleared (not recorded which). Here the CDR3 reads CASSPTGQGAEAFF. The covered CDR3 bases are TGTGCCAGCTCACCAACGGGACAGGGGGCTGAA.